This TCR beta chain was captured in a study of T cell responses to AZD1222 COVID-19 vaccine. Broader study findings: Repertoire samples came only from after the peak T cell response.

Assay used: immunoSEQ multiplex PCR; TCRdb lists only in-frame clones, some missing. Counted here are over 60,000 clones, about nine tenths occurring once; the ten biggest clones make up approximately 25%. As concerns this clone: The antigen is unknown.

Germline V lookup: CDR1 MNHEY, CDR2 SVGAGI. J gave up 10 bases and V 6 bases, and 9 bases lay outside the gene matches. The CDR3 runs to 14 residues. V usage is TRBV6-5 and J usage is TRBJ1-6, with TRBD1 identical over 7 bases. The receptor's source is an adult in good health. Source: peripheral blood, taken on day 0 of AZD1222 vaccination. CDR3 residues: CASRTGTDSSPLHF. The CDR3 nucleotides are TGTGCCAGCAGGACCGGGACAGACTCCTCACCCCTCCACTTT.